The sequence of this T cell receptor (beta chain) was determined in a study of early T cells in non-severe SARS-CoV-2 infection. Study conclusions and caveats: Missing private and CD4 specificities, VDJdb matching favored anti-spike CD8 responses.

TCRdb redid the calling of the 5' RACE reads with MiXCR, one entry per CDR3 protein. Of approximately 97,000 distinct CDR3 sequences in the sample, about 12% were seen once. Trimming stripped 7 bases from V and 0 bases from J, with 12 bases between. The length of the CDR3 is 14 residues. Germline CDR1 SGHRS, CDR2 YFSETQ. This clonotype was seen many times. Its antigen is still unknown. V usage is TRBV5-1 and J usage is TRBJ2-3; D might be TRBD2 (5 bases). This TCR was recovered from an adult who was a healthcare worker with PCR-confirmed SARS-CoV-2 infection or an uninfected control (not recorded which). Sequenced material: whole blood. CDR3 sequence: CASLRGGSTDTQYF. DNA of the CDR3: TGCGCCAGCTTACGAGGAGGAAGCACAGATACGCAGTATTTT.